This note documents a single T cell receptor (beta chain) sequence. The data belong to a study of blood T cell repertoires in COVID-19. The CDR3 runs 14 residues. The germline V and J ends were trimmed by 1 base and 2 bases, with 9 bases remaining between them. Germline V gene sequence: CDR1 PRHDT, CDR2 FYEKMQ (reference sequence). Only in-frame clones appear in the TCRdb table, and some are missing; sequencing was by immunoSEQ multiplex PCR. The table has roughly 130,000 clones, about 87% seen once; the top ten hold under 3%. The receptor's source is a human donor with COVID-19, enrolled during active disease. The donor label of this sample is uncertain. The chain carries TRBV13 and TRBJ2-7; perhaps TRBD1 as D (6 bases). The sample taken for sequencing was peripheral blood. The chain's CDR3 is CASSLARTAYEQYF. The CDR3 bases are TGTGCCAGCAGCTTAGCCCGGACAGCCTACGAGCAGTACTTC.